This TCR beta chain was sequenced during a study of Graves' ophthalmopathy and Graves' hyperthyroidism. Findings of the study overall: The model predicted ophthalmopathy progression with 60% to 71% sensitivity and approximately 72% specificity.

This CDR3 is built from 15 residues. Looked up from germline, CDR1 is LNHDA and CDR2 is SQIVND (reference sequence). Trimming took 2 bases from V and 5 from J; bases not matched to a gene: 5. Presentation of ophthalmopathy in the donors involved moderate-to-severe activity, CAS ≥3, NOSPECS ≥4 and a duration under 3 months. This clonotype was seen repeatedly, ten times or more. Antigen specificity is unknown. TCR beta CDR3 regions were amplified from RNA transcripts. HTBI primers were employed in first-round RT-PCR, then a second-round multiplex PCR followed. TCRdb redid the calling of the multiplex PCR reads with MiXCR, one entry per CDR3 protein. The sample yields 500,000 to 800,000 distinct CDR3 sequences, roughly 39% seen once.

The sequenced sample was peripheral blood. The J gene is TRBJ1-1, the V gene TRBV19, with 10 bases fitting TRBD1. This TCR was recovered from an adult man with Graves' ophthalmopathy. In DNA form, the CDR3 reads TGTGCCAGTAGTATACAAGGGACAGGGGAAACTGAAGCTTTCTTT. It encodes CASSIQGTGETEAFF.